This T cell receptor beta chain derives from a study of blood T cell repertoires in COVID-19. Whole-study context: Material from acute and convalescent COVID-19 was sourced from the United States, Italy and Spain.

Repertoires were generated with immunoSEQ multiplex PCR, while TCRdb's copy carries only in-frame clones and drops some. Among under 200,000 clones listed, 70% to 90% were seen once. One Seattle source followed patients from active infection through their disease course. The source of this sequence is a woman aged 55-69 years with COVID-19, enrolled during active disease. The material sequenced was peripheral blood.

DNA of the CDR3: TGTGCCAGCAGTGCGGACAGGGGGAGGCAGCCCCAGCATTTT. Protein sequence: CASSADRGRQPQHF. J is TRBJ1-5 and V is TRBV2; 10 nucleotides align to TRBD1. There are 14 residues in the CDR3. Germline values: CDR1 SNHLY, CDR2 FYNNEI. The V segment lost 4 bases and the J segment 7 bases; nucleotides outside the gene matches: 4.